The present T cell receptor (beta chain) was sequenced within a study of T cell changes during pregnancy in multiple sclerosis. Repertoires were generated with immunoSEQ multiplex PCR, while TCRdb's copy carries only in-frame clones and drops some. Seen here are approximately 100,000 clones, just under 95% observed once, and the top ten hold roughly 1.7%. Germline assignment: CDR1 LNHDA and CDR2 SQIVND (reference sequence). The ends lost 2 bases at V and 5 bases at J; junction bases unmatched: 10. The CDR3 sequence is 18 residues long. The genes are TRBV19 and TRBJ2-1; 12 bases map to TRBD2. Sequenced material: peripheral blood, taken after pregnancy. The clonotype originates from a female donor with multiple sclerosis, enrolled in a pregnancy study. The DNA of the CDR3 is TGTGCCAGTAGTATACGAGGGGCTAGCGGGAGGGCCCACAATGAGCAGTTCTTC. Translating gives CASSIRGASGRAHNEQFF. Together with reference TRBV19 and TRBJ2-1, the CDR3 gives the full variable domain: DGGITQSPKYLFRKEGQNVTLSCEQNLNHDAMYWYRQDPGQGLRLIYYSQIVNDFQKGDIAEGYSVSREKKESFPLTVTSAQKNPTAFYLCASSIRGASGRAHNEQFFGPGTRLTVL.